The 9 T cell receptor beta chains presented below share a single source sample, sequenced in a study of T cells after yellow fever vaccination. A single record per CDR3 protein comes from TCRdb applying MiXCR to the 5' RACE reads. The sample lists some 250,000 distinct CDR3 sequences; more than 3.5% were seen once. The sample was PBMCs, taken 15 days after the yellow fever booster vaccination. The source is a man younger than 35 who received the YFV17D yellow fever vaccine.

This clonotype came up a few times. The CDR3 nucleotides read TGTGCCAGCAGCGAGGGAGTTTTCAGGGTGAAGCCTGGGGCCAACGTCCTGACTTTC. Its translation: CASSEGVFRVKPGANVLTF. The chain links TRBV7-9 to TRBJ2-6; TRBD1 or TRBD2 may be the D gene (5 bases each). The CDR3 length is 19 residues. The germline CDR1 and CDR2 sequences are SEHNR and FQNEAQ (reference sequence). V was clipped by 5 bases and J by 2 bases, with 22 bases between them.

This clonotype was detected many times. This CDR3 is CASSLRGSIGETQYF. The CDR3 nucleotides are TGTGCCAGCAGCTTACGCGGTAGCATCGGAGAGACCCAGTACTTC. The chain links TRBV7-9 to TRBJ2-5; D gene unclear. Germline V gives CDR1 SEHNR, CDR2 FQNEAQ (reference sequence). V dropped 2 bases and J dropped 4 bases, with 14 bases sitting between them. The CDR3 loop spans 15 amino acids.

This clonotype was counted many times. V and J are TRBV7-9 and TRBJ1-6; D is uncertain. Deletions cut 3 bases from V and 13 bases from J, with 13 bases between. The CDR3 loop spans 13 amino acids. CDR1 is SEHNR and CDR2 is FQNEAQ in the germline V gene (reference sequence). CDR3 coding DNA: TGTGCCAGCAGCTTCGGTCCCCCAGGCCCCCTCCACTTT. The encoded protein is CASSFGPPGPLHF. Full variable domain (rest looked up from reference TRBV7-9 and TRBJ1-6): DTGVSQNPRHKITKRGQNVTFRCDPISEHNRLYWYRQTLGQGPEFLTYFQNEAQLEKSRLLSDRFSAERPKGSFSTLEIQRTEQGDSAMYLCASSFGPPGPLHFGNGTRLTVT.

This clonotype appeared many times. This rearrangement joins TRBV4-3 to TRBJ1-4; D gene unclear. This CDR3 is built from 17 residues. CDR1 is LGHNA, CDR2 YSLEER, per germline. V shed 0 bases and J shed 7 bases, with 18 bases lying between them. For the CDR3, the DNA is TGCGCCAGCAGCCAAGATCTTAACCCGGGAATCGGTGAAAAACTGTTTTTT. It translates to CASSQDLNPGIGEKLFF.

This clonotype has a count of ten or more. In DNA form, the CDR3 reads TGTGCCAGCAGCTTAAGCGGGGTGGAGGGCTACACCTTC. This sequence encodes CASSLSGVEGYTF. The chain recombines TRBV11-2 with TRBJ1-2, with D unresolved. V lost 2 bases and J 8 bases, leaving 12 bases between the germline ends. In germline, CDR1 is SGHAT, CDR2 FQNNGV. This CDR3 contains 13 residues.

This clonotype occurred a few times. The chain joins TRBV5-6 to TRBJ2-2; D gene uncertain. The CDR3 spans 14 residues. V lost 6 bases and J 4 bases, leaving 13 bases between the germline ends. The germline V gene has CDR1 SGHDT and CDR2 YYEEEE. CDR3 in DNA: TGTGCCAGCACCTGGGTGTCAGTCACCGGGGAGCTGTTTTTT. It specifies CASTWVSVTGELFF.

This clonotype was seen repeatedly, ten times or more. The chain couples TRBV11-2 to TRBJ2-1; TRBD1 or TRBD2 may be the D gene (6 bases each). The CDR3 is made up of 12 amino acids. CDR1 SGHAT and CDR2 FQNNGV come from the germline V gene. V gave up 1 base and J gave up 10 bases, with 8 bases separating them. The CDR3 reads CASSLGRGEQFF. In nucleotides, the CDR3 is TGTGCCAGCAGCTTAGGGAGGGGGGAGCAGTTCTTC.

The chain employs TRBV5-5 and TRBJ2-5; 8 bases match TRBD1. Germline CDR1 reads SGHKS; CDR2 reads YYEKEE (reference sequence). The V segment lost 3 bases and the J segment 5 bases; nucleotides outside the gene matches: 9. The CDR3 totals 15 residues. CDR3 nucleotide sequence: TGTGCCAGCAGCTACGACCCAGGGGGCTCTGAGACCCAGTACTTC. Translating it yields CASSYDPGGSETQYF.

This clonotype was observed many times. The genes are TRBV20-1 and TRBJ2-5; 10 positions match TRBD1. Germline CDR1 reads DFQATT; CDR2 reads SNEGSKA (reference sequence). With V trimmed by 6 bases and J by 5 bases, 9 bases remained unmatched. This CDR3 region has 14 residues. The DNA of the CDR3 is TGCAGTGCCGCCGGGACAGGGGCGGAGGAGACCCAGTACTTC. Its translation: CSAAGTGAEETQYF.